The 23 T cell receptor beta chains below were found in one sample sequenced in a study of regulatory T cells in long-lasting Graves disease. CDR3-region Arm-PCR and iRepertoire HTBI primers produced the TCR beta libraries. TCRdb re-analysed the multiplex PCR reads in MiXCR, keeping a single row per CDR3 protein. The sample has 600,000 to 850,000 distinct CDR3 sequences, around 30% seen once. Indicated time point: persistent/refractory GD, antithyroid drugs over 5 years with positive TRAb. RNA extracted from PBMCs served as the sequencing template. Specimen: peripheral blood mononuclear cells (PBMCs), collected when the disease was refractory, from a patient treated with antithyroid drugs. The receptors were sampled from a female donor with Graves disease.

This clonotype was seen a handful of times. The chain couples TRBV6-2 or TRBV6-3 to TRBJ1-4; perhaps TRBD1 as D (5 bases). The ends were cut back, 1 base at V and 6 bases at J, with 6 bases in the middle. Germline CDR1 MNHEY, CDR2 SVGEGT. The CDR3 is made up of 13 amino acids. The chain's CDR3 is CASSYWGDEKLFF. The CDR3 nucleotides are TGTGCCAGCAGTTACTGGGGGGATGAAAAACTGTTTTTT.

The V call is TRBV7-3, the J call TRBJ1-6; tentatively, D is TRBD1 (5 bases). Germline CDR1 and CDR2: SGHTA and FQGTGA. Trimming took off 5 bases at V and 8 bases at J, with 16 bases between the two ends. This CDR3 region has 15 residues. The chain's CDR3 is CASSQDTLRDSPLHF. Written as DNA, the CDR3 is TGTGCCAGCAGCCAGGACACGCTCAGGGATTCACCCCTCCACTTT.

The rearrangement uses TRBV28 and TRBJ1-4, with D possibly being TRBD1 (6 bases). CDR1 is MDHEN, CDR2 SYDVKM, per germline. The CDR3 is made up of 15 amino acids. V was pared by 7 bases and J by 1 base, with 13 bases between. In DNA form, the CDR3 reads TGTGCCAGCACCTACGCGACAGGAACTAATGAAAAACTGTTTTTT. Its translation is CASTYATGTNEKLFF.

This clonotype was recorded a few times. V and J are TRBV12-3 or TRBV12-4 and TRBJ2-2, with D tentatively TRBD2 (6 bases). The CDR3 is 15 amino acids. The ends were cut back, 6 bases at V and 0 bases at J, with 11 bases in the middle. The CDR3 DNA follows: TGTGCCAGCAGGCAGTCGGGGGCGAACACCGGGGAGCTGTTTTTT. This codes for CASRQSGANTGELFF.

This clonotype has only a few counts. The chain uses TRBV12-3 or TRBV12-4 and TRBJ1-4; D is uncertain. CDR3 length equals 16 residues. V was clipped by 0 bases and J by 6 bases, with 14 bases between them. CDR3 region: CASSLAYSPEDEKLFF. CDR3 nucleotides: TGTGCCAGCAGTTTAGCTTACAGCCCGGAGGATGAAAAACTGTTTTTT.

Only a few counts were recorded for this clonotype. The J gene is TRBJ1-5, the V gene TRBV6-9, with a tentative D call TRBD1 (5 bases). CDR3 size: 14 residues. Between the trimmed V and J ends, which lost 4 bases and 4 bases, there was a span of 11 bases. Germline-derived CDR1 and CDR2 are MNHGY and SVAAGI. CDR3 in amino acids: CASSSGGTNQPQHF. CDR3 DNA: TGTGCCAGCAGTTCAGGAGGGACTAATCAGCCCCAGCATTTT.

The J gene is TRBJ2-7, the V gene TRBV5-1; D is possibly TRBD2 (6 bases). The germline gives CDR1 SGHRS, CDR2 YFSETQ. CDR3 length: 15 amino acids. Trimming cost V 4 bases and J 7 bases, with 21 bases left between them. The CDR3 bases are TGCGCCAGCAGCCTTCGGACTGGATTGGCGGGGGAGCAGTACTTC. Its protein product is CASSLRTGLAGEQYF. The complete variable domain, with remaining parts taken from reference TRBV5-1 and TRBJ2-7, reads KAGVTQTPRYLIKTRGQQVTLSCSPISGHRSVSWYQQTPGQGLQFLFEYFSETQRNKGNFPGRFSGRQFSNSRSEMNVSTLELGDSALYLCASSLRTGLAGEQYFGPGTRLTVT.

This clonotype was recorded a few times. The chain couples TRBV29-1 to TRBJ1-1; D remains unclear. This CDR3 region has 15 residues. Germline CDR1 and CDR2: SQVTM and ANQGSEA. V was clipped by 0 bases and J by 0 bases, with 11 bases between them. CDR3 sequence reads: CSVEDRPRLNTEAFF. The DNA for the CDR3 is TGCAGCGTTGAAGATCGTCCCAGATTGAACACTGAAGCTTTCTTT.

This chain joins TRBV7-9 and TRBJ1-5; a weak D match, TRBD1 (6 bases). This CDR3 contains 15 residues. From germline, CDR1 is SEHNR and CDR2 FQNEAQ (reference sequence). The V gene lost 3 bases and the J gene lost 4 bases, with 13 bases spanning the gap. The CDR3 sequence: CASSFFPGANQPQHF. DNA of the CDR3: TGTGCCAGCAGCTTCTTTCCAGGGGCAAATCAGCCCCAGCATTTT.

This clonotype was seen only a few times. The rearrangement links TRBV6-5 to TRBJ2-5, with TRBD1 identical over 7 bases. Germline-derived CDR1 and CDR2 are MNHEY and SVGAGI. The trim removed 4 bases at V and 5 bases at J, leaving 19 bases unmatched. CDR3 size: 18 residues. The CDR3 protein is CASSSSFFGEGAWETQYF. In nucleotides, the CDR3 is TGTGCCAGCAGTTCCTCATTCTTCGGTGAGGGGGCTTGGGAGACCCAGTACTTC.

At least ten counts were recorded for this clonotype. The chain recombines TRBV7-2 with TRBJ2-5; TRBD2 aligns across 8 bases. Germline V lookup: CDR1 SGHTA, CDR2 FQGNSA. After removal of 1 base from V and 5 bases from J, the junction contained 6 bases not matched to a gene. The CDR3 contains 15 residues. CDR3 sequence: CASSLDRREAETQYF. The CDR3, as DNA: TGTGCCAGCAGCTTAGACCGGCGGGAGGCGGAGACCCAGTACTTC.

The J gene is TRBJ1-5, the V gene TRBV20-1, with D possibly being TRBD1 (5 bases). V gave up 2 bases and J gave up 5 bases, with 10 bases separating them. The CDR3 is made up of 13 amino acids. Germline V gives CDR1 DFQATT, CDR2 SNEGSKA (reference sequence). The DNA of the CDR3 is TGCAGTGCTAGATTGGGGACCTATCAGCCCCAGCATTTT. Encoded protein: CSARLGTYQPQHF.

The chain recombines TRBV5-5 with TRBJ2-5; D perhaps matches TRBD1 (5 bases). The CDR3 is 14 residues long. Trimming left V 0 bases short and J 1 base short, with 7 bases between. Germline CDR1 SGHKS, CDR2 YYEKEE (reference sequence). CDR3 sequence: CASSLVGLQETQYF. The CDR3 DNA reads as TGTGCCAGCAGCTTGGTGGGGCTCCAAGAGACCCAGTACTTC.

The chain combines TRBV5-1 with TRBJ2-4; D perhaps matches TRBD2 (5 bases). Germline CDR1 and CDR2: SGHRS and YFSETQ. The CDR3 runs to 15 residues. Trimming shortened V by 3 bases and J by 6 bases, and 16 bases separated the two germline ends. This chain's CDR3 is CASSSAGGSINIQYF. Written as DNA, the CDR3 is TGCGCCAGCAGCTCTGCGGGCGGGTCGATAAACATTCAGTACTTC.

The sample holds a few counts of this clonotype. CDR3 DNA sequence: TGTGCCATCAGTGAGCTGTTGAACGGGGTCTACGAGCAGTACTTC. The encoded protein is CAISELLNGVYEQYF. The chain carries TRBV10-3 and TRBJ2-7; a weak D match, TRBD2 (5 bases). This CDR3 spans 15 amino acids. V lost 2 bases and J lost 3, with 14 bases in between. From germline, CDR1 is ENHRY and CDR2 SYGVKD.

This clonotype was observed a handful of times. V usage is TRBV7-3 and J usage is TRBJ1-1; 7 bases map to TRBD1. V gave up 1 base and J gave up 6 bases; unmatched junction bases: 5. The CDR3 length is 14 residues. The germline gives CDR1 SGHTA, CDR2 FQGTGA. DNA of the CDR3: TGTGCCAGCAGCTTAAAGGGGCAGGGGGCTGAAGCTTTCTTT. Translating it yields CASSLKGQGAEAFF.

The rearrangement uses TRBV11-1 and TRBJ2-7; D uncertain. Trimming removed 4 bases at V and 0 bases at J, with 13 bases between. Germline V gives CDR1 SGHAT, CDR2 FQDESV (reference sequence). The CDR3 loop spans 15 amino acids. The CDR3 loop reads CASSSRSKSSYEQYF. The CDR3 bases are TGTGCCAGCAGCTCCAGGTCCAAAAGCTCCTACGAGCAGTACTTC.

The chain carries TRBV7-2 and TRBJ1-2, with D uncertain. CDR3 length equals 13 residues. Germline V CDR1 and CDR2: SGHTA, FQGNSA. The V end was cut by 0 bases, the J end by 4 bases, with 6 bases between. The CDR3 protein is CASSLATTYGYTF. The CDR3 region has the DNA TGTGCCAGCAGCTTAGCGACAACCTATGGCTACACCTTC.

Only a few counts were recorded for this clonotype. DNA for the CDR3: TGTGCCAGCAGTTACCACAGACAGGGTGTGGAAAAGGACATTCAGTACTTC. It yields the protein CASSYHRQGVEKDIQYF. The chain employs TRBV6-2 or TRBV6-3 and TRBJ2-4, with 7 bases lining up with TRBD1. Per germline, CDR1 MNHEY and CDR2 SVGEGT. This CDR3 comprises 17 residues. V lost 2 bases and J lost 8; bases outside the gene matches: 15.

Only a few counts were recorded for this clonotype. The rearrangement links TRBV29-1 to TRBJ1-2; D not certain. The V and J ends lost 6 bases and 4 bases respectively, with 12 bases between them. The CDR3 length is 12 residues. The germline gives CDR1 SQVTM, CDR2 ANQGSEA. Here the CDR3 DNA reads TGCAGCGTCGACGTAGCCCTCTATGGCTACACCTTC. Translated, it gives CSVDVALYGYTF.

This rearrangement joins TRBV5-1 to TRBJ1-2; no firm D call. The length of the CDR3 is 16 residues. CDR1 and CDR2 (germline): SGHRS, YFSETQ. V dropped 4 bases and J dropped 4 bases, with 20 bases sitting between them. The CDR3 here is CASSHGNLGPSYGYTF. The CDR3 bases are TGCGCCAGCAGCCACGGAAATCTCGGACCGAGCTATGGCTACACCTTC.

V and J are TRBV3-1 and TRBJ1-5; D is uncertain. Germline CDR1 LGHDT, CDR2 YNNKEL (reference sequence). The CDR3 covers 15 residues. Trimming cost V 0 bases and J 7 bases, with 13 bases left between them. CDR3 sequence reads: CASSQDGGSRQPQHF. The CDR3 coding sequence is TGTGCCAGCAGCCAAGATGGAGGGTCAAGGCAGCCCCAGCATTTT. The full variable domain, completed using reference TRBV3-1 and TRBJ1-5, is DTAVSQTPKYLVTQMGNDKSIKCEQNLGHDTMYWYKQDSKKFLKIMFSYNNKELIINETVPNRFSPKSPDKAHLNLHINSLELGDSAVYFCASSQDGGSRQPQHFGDGTRLSIL.

This clonotype was detected a few times. The CDR3 DNA is TGTGCCAGCAGCTCGCGGGGAGGCGCGGACTATGGCTACACCTTC. This encodes CASSSRGGADYGYTF. The rearrangement joins TRBV7-3 to TRBJ1-2; D remains ambiguous. The CDR3 runs to 15 residues. V was cut by 4 bases and J by 3 bases, with 15 bases left in between. CDR1 and CDR2 from the germline V gene are SGHTA and FQGTGA.